The rows below give T cell receptor beta chains drawn from one sample of a study of T cells in Graves' hyperthyroidism and ophthalmopathy. Each CDR3 protein is one row after TCRdb ran MiXCR on the multiplex PCR reads. The data hold nearly 750,000 distinct CDR3 sequences, with approximately 36% observed a single time. Sequencing input: blood. These receptors all stem from a middle-aged woman with Graves' hyperthyroidism. Both conserved end residues are part of each CDR3. The order of the fields is D gene, clone size, V gene, J gene, CDR3 DNA, CDR3 protein. The D gene is left open where the match is weak. The size of a clone is reported for some rows only, either as once, few or many, or as a class for expanded clones.

NA	NA	TRBV7-9	TRBJ1-3	TGTGCCAGCAGCCAAGCGTACCATGGGACATCTGGAAACACCATATATTTT	CASSQAYHGTSGNTIYF
NA	many	TRBV20-1	TRBJ1-2	TGCAGTGCTAGTAAGGGGGACTATGGCTACACCTTC	CSASKGDYGYTF
TRBD1	NA	TRBV30	TRBJ1-5	TGTGCCTGGAGTGGGCCGGGACAGGGGTTGGGACAGCCCCAGCATTTT	CAWSGPGQGLGQPQHF
TRBD1	NA	TRBV6-5	TRBJ2-2	TGTGCCAGCAGGACGGGACAGCTGAGAACCGGGGAGCTGTTTTTT	CASRTGQLRTGELFF
NA	NA	TRBV20-1	TRBJ2-2	TGCAGTGCTAGAGGGTACGGCAAAACCGGGGAGCTGTTTTTT	CSARGYGKTGELFF
TRBD1	NA	TRBV14	TRBJ1-5	TGTGCCAGCAGTTTTAGGAGGACAGGGGGCTTTCAGCCCCAGCATTTT	CASSFRRTGGFQPQHF
TRBD1	few	TRBV6-5	TRBJ2-5	TGTGCCAGCAGTTACTTGTCGACAGGGCTGGCGGAGACCCAGTACTTC	CASSYLSTGLAETQYF
TRBD2	few	TRBV7-2	TRBJ2-5	TGTGCCAGCAGCTTGGTAGCGGGGGGACTACAAGAGACCCAGTACTTC	CASSLVAGGLQETQYF
TRBD2	NA	TRBV20-1	TRBJ2-5	TGCAGTGCTAGAGAGAAAGCGGGGAAAGAGACCCAGTACTTC	CSAREKAGKETQYF
TRBD1	many	TRBV12-3/TRBV12-4	TRBJ1-5	TGTGCCAGCAGCACAGGGGGCCCCCAGCATTTT	CASSTGGPQHF
TRBD1	many	TRBV7-2	TRBJ2-5	TGTGCCAGCAGCTTAACTCAGGGGGATATTGGGGAGACCCAGTACTTC	CASSLTQGDIGETQYF
NA	many	TRBV29-1	TRBJ1-2	TGCAGCGTTGAAGGGGAATCGGGCGGGTTTTATGGCTACACCTTC	CSVEGESGGFYGYTF
TRBD2	once	TRBV11-3	TRBJ2-5	TGTGCCAGCAGCTCCCTCCTGGGGGGGGAGACCCAGTACTTC	CASSSLLGGETQYF
NA	NA	TRBV7-9	TRBJ2-3	TGTGCCAGCAGCTCCCGGGGACGTTATACGCAGTATTTT	CASSSRGRYTQYF
NA	NA	TRBV4-3	TRBJ2-7	TGCGCCGGCAGCACGCACAGACAGTCCACCTACGAGCAGTACTTC	CAGSTHRQSTYEQYF
NA	NA	TRBV20-1	TRBJ2-7	TGCAGTGCTAGTAGCTGGGGGGAGCAGTACTTC	CSASSWGEQYF
NA	NA	TRBV6-5	TRBJ1-1	TGTGCCAGCAGTTCGGAGGTAGGCATGAACACTGAAGCTTTCTTT	CASSSEVGMNTEAFF
NA	NA	TRBV12-3/TRBV12-4	TRBJ2-5	TGTGCCAGCAGTCCGAAGCGGGCGGCGAGAGAGACCCAGTACTTC	CASSPKRAARETQYF
TRBD1	NA	TRBV6-6	TRBJ1-5	TGTGCCAGCAGCTCGGGACAGGGATATAGCAATCAGCCCCAGCATTTT	CASSSGQGYSNQPQHF
NA	many	TRBV15	TRBJ1-2	TGTGCCACCAGCAGAGAGGTTACAGGGAGGGATGGCTACACCTTC	CATSREVTGRDGYTF
TRBD1	few	TRBV7-2	TRBJ1-6	TGTGCCGGCAGCCAACCTCCGGGACAGCAGAATTCACCCCTCCACTTT	CAGSQPPGQQNSPLHF
NA	many	TRBV7-8	TRBJ1-1	TGTGCCAGCAGCTTATCGTTCAGGAGTGAAGCTTTCTTT	CASSLSFRSEAFF
NA	NA	TRBV20-1	TRBJ1-3	TGCAGTGCTAGGGAGGCTGGAAACACCATATATTTT	CSAREAGNTIYF
NA	NA	TRBV12-5	TRBJ1-1	TGTGCTAGTGGTTTCGGGGGGCTGGCAGCTTTCTTT	CASGFGGLAAFF
NA	few	TRBV24-1	TRBJ1-1	TGTGCCACCAGTGCTCGTGACTCGAACACTGAAGCTTTCTTT	CATSARDSNTEAFF
NA	many	TRBV10-3	TRBJ1-5	TGTGCCATCAGTGAGGTCTGGACAGCTTTTAGCAATCAGCCCCAGCATTTT	CAISEVWTAFSNQPQHF
NA	NA	TRBV5-8	TRBJ1-1	TGTGCCAGCAGCTTGGTGGCGGGAGGGTTCACTGAAGCTTTCTTT	CASSLVAGGFTEAFF
NA	many	TRBV10-3	TRBJ1-2	TGTGCCATCAGTGAGTCGGTGACTTCAGATGGCTACACCTTC	CAISESVTSDGYTF
NA	NA	TRBV10-3	TRBJ1-3	TGTGCCACCCTGGGGGAGGCCAACTATGGCTACACCATATATTTT	CATLGEANYGYTIYF
NA	few	TRBV12-3/TRBV12-4	TRBJ1-1	TGTGCCAGCAGTACCTACAGGGCCAACACTGAAGCTTTCTTT	CASSTYRANTEAFF
NA	many	TRBV6-5	TRBJ1-6	TGTGCCAGCAGCCGTCTCACAGGTTACGATAATTCACCCCTCCACTTT	CASSRLTGYDNSPLHF
NA	many	TRBV20-1	TRBJ1-3	TGCAGTGCTAGTCCCTCGGTAGGGCCCAAAAAAGGTGGAAACACCATATATTTT	CSASPSVGPKKGGNTIYF
NA	many	TRBV7-9	TRBJ2-7	TGTGCCAGCAGCTTAGTGGGACTGGCTCCCTACGAGCAGTACTTC	CASSLVGLAPYEQYF
TRBD1	NA	TRBV5-1	TRBJ1-3	TGCGCCAGCAGCGTGACAGGGGCGAACACCATATATTTT	CASSVTGANTIYF
NA	NA	TRBV11-2	TRBJ2-7	TGTGCCAGCAGCCCTGCCTTGCCTTACCCGAGGGAGCAGTACTTC	CASSPALPYPREQYF
NA	few	TRBV18	TRBJ2-7	TGTGCCAGCTCACCATCGTCAAACTCCTACGAGCAGTACTTC	CASSPSSNSYEQYF
TRBD1	many	TRBV2	TRBJ1-6	TGTGCCAGCACCCGACAGGGGGTTAATTCACCCCTCCACTTT	CASTRQGVNSPLHF
NA	NA	TRBV4-3	TRBJ1-2	TGCGCCAGCAGCCAAGATGACCGAGAAAACTATGGCTACACCTTC	CASSQDDRENYGYTF
NA	many	TRBV19	TRBJ1-4	TGTGCCAGTAGTACAGGAACTAATGAAAAACTGTTTTTT	CASSTGTNEKLFF
NA	many	TRBV10-3	TRBJ1-5	TGTGCCATCAGTGAAGGCCAGGGGTCCAATCAGCCCCAGCATTTT	CAISEGQGSNQPQHF
TRBD1	NA	TRBV5-1	TRBJ1-4	TGTGCCAGCACTTTGGGGCCCGGACAGGTCGTCGATCCCGGTGAAAAACTGTTTTTT	CASTLGPGQVVDPGEKLFF
NA	many	TRBV5-1	TRBJ2-7	TGTGCCAGCAGCTTGCGCTGGGTCCACTACGAGCAGTACTTC	CASSLRWVHYEQYF
TRBD1	many	TRBV29-1	TRBJ2-7	TGCAGCGCCCAACAGGGGGCCCGCTACGAGCAGTACTTC	CSAQQGARYEQYF
TRBD2	NA	TRBV7-9	TRBJ2-3	TGTGCCAGCAGCCCCCGGACTAGCGGGTTCACAGATACGCAGTATTTT	CASSPRTSGFTDTQYF
NA	NA	TRBV9	TRBJ2-6	TGTGCCAGCAGCGCGCAACAGGGATCTTCTGGGGCCAACGTCCTGACTTTC	CASSAQQGSSGANVLTF
NA	many	TRBV29-1	TRBJ1-1	TGCAGCGCCGCCGCCGGGAGGAACACTGAAGCTTTCTTT	CSAAAGRNTEAFF